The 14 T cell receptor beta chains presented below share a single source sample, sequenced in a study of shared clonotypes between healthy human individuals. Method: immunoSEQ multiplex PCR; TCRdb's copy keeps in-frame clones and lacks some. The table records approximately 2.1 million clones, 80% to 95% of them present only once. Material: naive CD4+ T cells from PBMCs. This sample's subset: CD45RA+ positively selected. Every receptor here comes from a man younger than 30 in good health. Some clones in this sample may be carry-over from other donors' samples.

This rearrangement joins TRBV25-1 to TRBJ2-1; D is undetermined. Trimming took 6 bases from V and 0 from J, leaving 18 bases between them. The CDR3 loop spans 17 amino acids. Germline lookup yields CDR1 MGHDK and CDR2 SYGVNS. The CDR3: CASSSVFGVSSYNEQFF. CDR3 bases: TGTGCCAGCAGCTCCGTTTTTGGCGTCAGCTCCTACAATGAGCAGTTCTTC.

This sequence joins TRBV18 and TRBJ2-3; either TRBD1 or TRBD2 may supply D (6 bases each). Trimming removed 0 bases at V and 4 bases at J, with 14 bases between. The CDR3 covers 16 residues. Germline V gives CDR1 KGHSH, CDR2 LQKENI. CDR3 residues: CASSPPGGVRADTQYF. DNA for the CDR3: TGTGCCAGCTCACCACCGGGGGGCGTTCGGGCAGATACGCAGTATTTT.

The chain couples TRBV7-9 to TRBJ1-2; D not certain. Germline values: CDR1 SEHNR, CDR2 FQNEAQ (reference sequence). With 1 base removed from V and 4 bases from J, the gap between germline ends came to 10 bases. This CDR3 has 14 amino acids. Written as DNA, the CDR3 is TGTGCCAGCAGCTTAGGGCAGGTTGGCTATGGCTACACCTTC. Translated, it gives CASSLGQVGYGYTF.

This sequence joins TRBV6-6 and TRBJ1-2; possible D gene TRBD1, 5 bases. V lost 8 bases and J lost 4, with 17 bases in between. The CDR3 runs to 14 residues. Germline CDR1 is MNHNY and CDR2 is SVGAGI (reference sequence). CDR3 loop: CASSVPGRAYGYTF. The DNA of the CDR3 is TGTGCCAGCTCGGTCCCGGGCAGGGCCTATGGCTACACCTTC.

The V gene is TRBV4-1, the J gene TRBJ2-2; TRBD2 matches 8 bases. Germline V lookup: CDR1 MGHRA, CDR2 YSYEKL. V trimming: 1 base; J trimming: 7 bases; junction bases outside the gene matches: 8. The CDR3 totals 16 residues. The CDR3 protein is CASSQVGRARGGELFF. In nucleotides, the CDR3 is TGCGCCAGCAGCCAAGTCGGGAGGGCCAGGGGCGGGGAGCTGTTTTTT.

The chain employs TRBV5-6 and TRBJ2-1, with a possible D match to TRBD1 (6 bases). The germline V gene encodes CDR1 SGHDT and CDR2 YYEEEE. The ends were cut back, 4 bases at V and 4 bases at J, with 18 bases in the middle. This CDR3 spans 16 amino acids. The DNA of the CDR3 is TGTGCCAGCAGCCAGCCTACAGGGCTCCAGTACAATGAGCAGTTCTTC. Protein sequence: CASSQPTGLQYNEQFF. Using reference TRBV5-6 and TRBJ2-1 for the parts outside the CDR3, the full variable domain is DAGVTQSPTHLIKTRGQQVTLRCSPKSGHDTVSWYQQALGQGPQFIFQYYEEEERQRGNFPDRFSGHQFPNYSSELNVNALLLGDSALYLCASSQPTGLQYNEQFFGPGTRLTVL.

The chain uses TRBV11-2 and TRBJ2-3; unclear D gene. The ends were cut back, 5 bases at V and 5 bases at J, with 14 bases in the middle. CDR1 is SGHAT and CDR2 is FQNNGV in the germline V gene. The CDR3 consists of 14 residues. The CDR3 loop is CASSATSAKDTQYF. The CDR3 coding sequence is TGTGCCAGCAGCGCCACCTCGGCAAAAGATACGCAGTATTTT.

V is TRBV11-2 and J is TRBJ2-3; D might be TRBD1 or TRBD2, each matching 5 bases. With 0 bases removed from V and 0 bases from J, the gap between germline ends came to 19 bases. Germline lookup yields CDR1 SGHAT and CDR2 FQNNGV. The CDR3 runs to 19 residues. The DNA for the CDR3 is TGTGCCAGCAGCTTAGACACTCTTCACTTGGGGGAGAGCACAGATACGCAGTATTTT. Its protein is CASSLDTLHLGESTDTQYF.

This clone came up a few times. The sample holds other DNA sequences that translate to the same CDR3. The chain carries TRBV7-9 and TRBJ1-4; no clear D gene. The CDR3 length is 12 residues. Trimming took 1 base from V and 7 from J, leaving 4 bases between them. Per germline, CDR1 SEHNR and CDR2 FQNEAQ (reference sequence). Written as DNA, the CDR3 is TGTGCCAGCAGCTTAGGACTTGAAAAACTGTTTTTT. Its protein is CASSLGLEKLFF.

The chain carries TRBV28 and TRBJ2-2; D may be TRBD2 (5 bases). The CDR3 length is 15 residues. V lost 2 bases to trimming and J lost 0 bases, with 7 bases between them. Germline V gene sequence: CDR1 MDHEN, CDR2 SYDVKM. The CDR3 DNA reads TGTGCCAGCAGTTTACAGCGGACGAACACCGGGGAGCTGTTTTTT. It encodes CASSLQRTNTGELFF.

The CDR3 sequence: CASTDWTGSSEQYF. DNA for the CDR3: TGTGCCAGCACCGATTGGACAGGGTCAAGCGAGCAGTACTTC. The rearrangement links TRBV6-5 to TRBJ2-7, with 8 bases that match TRBD1. CDR1 is MNHEY, CDR2 SVGAGI, per germline. This CDR3 comprises 14 residues. Losses at the gene ends were 7 bases for V and 6 bases for J; bases not matched to a gene: 11.

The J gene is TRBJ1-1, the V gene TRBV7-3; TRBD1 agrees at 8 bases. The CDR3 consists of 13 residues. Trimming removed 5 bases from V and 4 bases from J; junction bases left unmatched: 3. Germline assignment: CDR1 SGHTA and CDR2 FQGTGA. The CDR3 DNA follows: TGTGCCAGCAGCCGACAGGGGTCCACTGAAGCTTTCTTT. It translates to CASSRQGSTEAFF.

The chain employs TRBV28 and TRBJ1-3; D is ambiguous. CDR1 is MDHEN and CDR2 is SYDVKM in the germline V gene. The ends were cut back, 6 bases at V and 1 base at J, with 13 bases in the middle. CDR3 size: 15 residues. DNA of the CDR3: TGTGCCAGCAGCCGAAGGACGGATTCTGGAAACACCATATATTTT. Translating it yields CASSRRTDSGNTIYF.

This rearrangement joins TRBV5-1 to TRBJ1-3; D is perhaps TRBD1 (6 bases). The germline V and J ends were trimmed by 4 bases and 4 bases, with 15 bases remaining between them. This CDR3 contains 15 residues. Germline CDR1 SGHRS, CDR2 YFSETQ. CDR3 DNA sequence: TGCGCCAGCAGCGTCACAGGGTCTGCCGGAAACACCATATATTTT. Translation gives CASSVTGSAGNTIYF.